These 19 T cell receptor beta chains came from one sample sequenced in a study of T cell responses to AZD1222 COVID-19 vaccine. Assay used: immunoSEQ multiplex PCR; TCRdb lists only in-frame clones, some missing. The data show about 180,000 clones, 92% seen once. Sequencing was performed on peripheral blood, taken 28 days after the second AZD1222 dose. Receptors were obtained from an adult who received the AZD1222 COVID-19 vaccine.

CDR3 in DNA: TGTGCCAGCAGCACCGAGGTGCAGGACACCATATATTTT. The encoded protein is CASSTEVQDTIYF. The V gene is TRBV7-9, the J gene TRBJ1-3; D gene uncertain. V was shortened by 5 bases and J by 8 bases, with 13 bases between the two germline ends. Germline CDR1 reads SEHNR; CDR2 reads FQNEAQ (reference sequence). This CDR3 contains 13 residues.

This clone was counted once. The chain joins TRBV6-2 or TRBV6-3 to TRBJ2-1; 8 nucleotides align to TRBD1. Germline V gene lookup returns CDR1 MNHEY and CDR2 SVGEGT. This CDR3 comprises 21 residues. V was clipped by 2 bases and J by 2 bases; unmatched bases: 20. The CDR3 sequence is CASSYPRTGWSSRSTYNEQFF. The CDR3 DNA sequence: TGTGCCAGCAGTTACCCCAGGACAGGGTGGAGTAGCAGGAGTACCTACAATGAGCAGTTCTTC.

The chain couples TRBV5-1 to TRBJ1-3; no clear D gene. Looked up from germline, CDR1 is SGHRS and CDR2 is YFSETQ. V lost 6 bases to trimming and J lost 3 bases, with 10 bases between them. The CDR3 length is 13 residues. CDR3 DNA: TGCGCCAGCACCTCGGACTTTGGAAACACCATATATTTT. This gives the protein CASTSDFGNTIYF.

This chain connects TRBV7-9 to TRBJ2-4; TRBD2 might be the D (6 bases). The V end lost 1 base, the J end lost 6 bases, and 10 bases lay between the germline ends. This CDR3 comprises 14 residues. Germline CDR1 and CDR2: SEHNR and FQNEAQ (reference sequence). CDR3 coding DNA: TGTGCCAGCAGCTTAGGGACTACCTCAAACATTCAGTACTTC. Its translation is CASSLGTTSNIQYF. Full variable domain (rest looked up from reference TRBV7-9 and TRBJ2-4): DTGVSQNPRHKITKRGQNVTFRCDPISEHNRLYWYRQTLGQGPEFLTYFQNEAQLEKSRLLSDRFSAERPKGSFSTLEIQRTEQGDSAMYLCASSLGTTSNIQYFGAGTRLSVL.

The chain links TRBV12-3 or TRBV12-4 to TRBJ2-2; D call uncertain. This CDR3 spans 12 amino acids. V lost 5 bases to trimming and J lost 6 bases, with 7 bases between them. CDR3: CASSRIAGELFF. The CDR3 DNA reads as TGTGCCAGCAGTAGGATTGCCGGGGAGCTGTTTTTT.

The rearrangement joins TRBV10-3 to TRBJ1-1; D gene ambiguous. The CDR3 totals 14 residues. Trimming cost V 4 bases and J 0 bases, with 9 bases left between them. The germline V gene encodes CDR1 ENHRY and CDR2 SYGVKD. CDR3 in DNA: TGTGCCATCAGTGGCGGTGCTATGAACACTGAAGCTTTCTTT. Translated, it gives CAISGGAMNTEAFF.

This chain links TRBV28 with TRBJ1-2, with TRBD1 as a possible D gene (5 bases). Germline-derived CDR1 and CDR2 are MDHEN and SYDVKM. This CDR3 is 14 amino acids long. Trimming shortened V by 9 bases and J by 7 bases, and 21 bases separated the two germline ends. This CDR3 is CASTISGLSLGYTF. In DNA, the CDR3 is TGTGCCAGTACAATTTCAGGGTTATCCCTTGGCTACACCTTC.

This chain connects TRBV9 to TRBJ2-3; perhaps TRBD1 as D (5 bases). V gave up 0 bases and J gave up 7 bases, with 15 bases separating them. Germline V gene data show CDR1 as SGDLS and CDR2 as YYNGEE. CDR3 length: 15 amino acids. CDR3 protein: CASSVAGLAANTQYF. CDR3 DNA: TGTGCCAGCAGCGTAGCAGGGTTAGCTGCTAATACGCAGTATTTT.

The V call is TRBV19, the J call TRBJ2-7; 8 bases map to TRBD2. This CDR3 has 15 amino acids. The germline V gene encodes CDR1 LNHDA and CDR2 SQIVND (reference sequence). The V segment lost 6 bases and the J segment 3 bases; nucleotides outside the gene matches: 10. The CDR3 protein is CASRPYAGGLYEQYF. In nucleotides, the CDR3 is TGTGCCAGTAGGCCCTATGCGGGAGGTCTCTACGAGCAGTACTTC.

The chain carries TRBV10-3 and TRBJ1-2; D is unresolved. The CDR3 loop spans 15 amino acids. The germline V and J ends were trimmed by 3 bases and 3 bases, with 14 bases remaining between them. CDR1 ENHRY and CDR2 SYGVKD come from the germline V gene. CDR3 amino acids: CAISDLTAGDYGYTF. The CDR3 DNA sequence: TGTGCCATCAGTGACCTCACCGCCGGGGACTATGGCTACACCTTC.

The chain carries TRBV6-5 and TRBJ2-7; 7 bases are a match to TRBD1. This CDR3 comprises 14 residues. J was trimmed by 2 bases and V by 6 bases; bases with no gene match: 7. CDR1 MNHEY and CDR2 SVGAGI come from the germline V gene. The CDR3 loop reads CASSGSGTAYEQYF. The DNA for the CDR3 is TGTGCCAGCAGCGGTTCCGGGACAGCCTACGAGCAGTACTTC.

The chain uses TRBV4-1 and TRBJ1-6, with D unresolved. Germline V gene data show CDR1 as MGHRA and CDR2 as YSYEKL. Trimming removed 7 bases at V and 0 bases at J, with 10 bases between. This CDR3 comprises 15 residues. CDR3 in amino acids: CASKGWSSYNSPLHF. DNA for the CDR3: TGCGCCAGCAAAGGGTGGAGCTCCTATAATTCACCCCTCCACTTT.

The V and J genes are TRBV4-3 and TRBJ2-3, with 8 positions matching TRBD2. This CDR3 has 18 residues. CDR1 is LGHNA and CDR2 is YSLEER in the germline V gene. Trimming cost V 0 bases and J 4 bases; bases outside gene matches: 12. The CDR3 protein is CASSQDAGSGGPADTQYF. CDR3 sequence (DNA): TGCGCCAGCAGCCAAGACGCGGGTTCGGGGGGGCCAGCAGATACGCAGTATTTT.

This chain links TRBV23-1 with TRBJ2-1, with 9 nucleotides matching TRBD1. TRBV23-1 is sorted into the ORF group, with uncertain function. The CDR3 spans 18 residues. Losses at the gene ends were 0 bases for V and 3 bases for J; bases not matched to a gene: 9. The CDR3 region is CASSQSMVRDRDYNEQFF. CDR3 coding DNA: TGCGCCAGCAGTCAATCTATGGTGCGGGACAGGGACTACAATGAGCAGTTCTTC.

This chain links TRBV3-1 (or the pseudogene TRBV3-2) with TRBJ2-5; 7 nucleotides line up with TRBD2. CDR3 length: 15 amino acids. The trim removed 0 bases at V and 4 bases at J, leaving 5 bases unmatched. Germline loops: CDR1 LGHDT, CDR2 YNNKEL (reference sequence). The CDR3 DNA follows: TGTGCCAGCAGCCAAGATTATGCTAGCGGAGAGACCCAGTACTTC. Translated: CASSQDYASGETQYF.

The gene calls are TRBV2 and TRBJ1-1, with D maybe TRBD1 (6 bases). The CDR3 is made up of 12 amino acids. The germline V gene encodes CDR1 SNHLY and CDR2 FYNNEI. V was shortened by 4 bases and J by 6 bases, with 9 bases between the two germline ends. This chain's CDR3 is CASSVQGSEAFF. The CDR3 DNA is TGTGCCAGCAGTGTACAGGGCTCTGAAGCTTTCTTT.

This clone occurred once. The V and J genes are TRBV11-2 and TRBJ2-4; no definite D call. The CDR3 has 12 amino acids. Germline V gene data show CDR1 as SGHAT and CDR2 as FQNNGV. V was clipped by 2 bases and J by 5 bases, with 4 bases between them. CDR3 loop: CASSLNQNIQYF. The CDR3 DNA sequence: TGTGCCAGCAGCTTAAACCAAAACATTCAGTACTTC.

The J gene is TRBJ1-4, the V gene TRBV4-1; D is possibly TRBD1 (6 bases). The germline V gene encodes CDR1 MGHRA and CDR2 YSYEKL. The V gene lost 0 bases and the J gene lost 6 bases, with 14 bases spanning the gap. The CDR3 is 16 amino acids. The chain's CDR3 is CASSQDPRGGDEKLFF. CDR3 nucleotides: TGCGCCAGCAGCCAAGACCCCAGGGGAGGAGATGAAAAACTGTTTTTT.

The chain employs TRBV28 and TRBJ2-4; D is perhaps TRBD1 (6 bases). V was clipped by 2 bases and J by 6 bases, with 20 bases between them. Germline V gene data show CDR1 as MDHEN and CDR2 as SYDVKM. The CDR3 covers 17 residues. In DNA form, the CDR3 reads TGTGCCAGCAGTTTAGGGGGCGCGGCAGGGAGTAGAAACATTCAGTACTTC. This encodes CASSLGGAAGSRNIQYF.